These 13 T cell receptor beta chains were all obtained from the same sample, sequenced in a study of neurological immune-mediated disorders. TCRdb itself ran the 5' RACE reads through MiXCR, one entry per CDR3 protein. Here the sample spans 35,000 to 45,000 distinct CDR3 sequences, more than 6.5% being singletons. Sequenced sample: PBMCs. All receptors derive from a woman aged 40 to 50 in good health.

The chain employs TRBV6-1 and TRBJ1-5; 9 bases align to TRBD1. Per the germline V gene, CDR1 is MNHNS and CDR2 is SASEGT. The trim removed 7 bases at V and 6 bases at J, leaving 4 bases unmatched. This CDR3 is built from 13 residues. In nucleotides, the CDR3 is TGTGCCAGCACCGGGACAGGGACTCAGCCCCAGCATTTT. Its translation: CASTGTGTQPQHF.

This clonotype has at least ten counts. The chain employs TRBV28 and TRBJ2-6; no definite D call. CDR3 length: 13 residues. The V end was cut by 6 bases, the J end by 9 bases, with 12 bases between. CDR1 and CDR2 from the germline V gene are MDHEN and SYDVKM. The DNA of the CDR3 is TGTGCCAGCAGAGGTAGGGATTACAACGTCCTGACTTTC. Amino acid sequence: CASRGRDYNVLTF. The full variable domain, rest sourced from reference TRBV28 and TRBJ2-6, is DVKVTQSSRYLVKRTGEKVFLECVQDMDHENMFWYRQDPGLGLRLIYFSYDVKMKEKGDIPEGYSVSREKKERFSLILESASTNQTSMYLCASRGRDYNVLTFGAGSRLTVL.

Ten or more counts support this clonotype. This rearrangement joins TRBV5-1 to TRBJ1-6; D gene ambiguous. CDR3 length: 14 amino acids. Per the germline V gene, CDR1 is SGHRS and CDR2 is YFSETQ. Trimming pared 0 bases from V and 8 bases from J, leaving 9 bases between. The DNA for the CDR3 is TGCGCCAGCAGCTTGGCCGATACAGATTCACCCCTCCACTTT. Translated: CASSLADTDSPLHF.

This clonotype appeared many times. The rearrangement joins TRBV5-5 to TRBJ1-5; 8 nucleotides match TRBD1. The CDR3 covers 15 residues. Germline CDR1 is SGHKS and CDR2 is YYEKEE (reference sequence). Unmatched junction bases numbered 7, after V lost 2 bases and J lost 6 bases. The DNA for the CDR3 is TGTGCCAGCAGCTTTGGACAGGGAGTAGGTCAGCCCCAGCATTTT. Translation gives CASSFGQGVGQPQHF.

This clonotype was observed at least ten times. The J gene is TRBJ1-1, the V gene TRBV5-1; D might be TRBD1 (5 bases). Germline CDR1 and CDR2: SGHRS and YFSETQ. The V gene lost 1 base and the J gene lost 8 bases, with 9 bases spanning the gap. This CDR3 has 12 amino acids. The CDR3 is CASSLTRGEAFF. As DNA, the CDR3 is TGCGCCAGCAGCTTGACTAGGGGCGAAGCTTTCTTT.

CDR3 residues: CASSGLAGYNEQFF. CDR3 bases: TGTGCCAGCAGTGGTCTAGCGGGTTACAATGAGCAGTTCTTC. The chain is built from TRBV2 and TRBJ2-1; 8 bases agree with TRBD2. The germline V gene encodes CDR1 SNHLY and CDR2 FYNNEI. CDR3 length equals 14 residues. V was pared by 4 bases and J by 4 bases, with 3 bases of the junction left unmatched. Filled out from reference TRBV2 and TRBJ2-1, the complete variable domain reads EPEVTQTPSHQVTQMGQEVILRCVPISNHLYFYWYRQILGQKVEFLVSFYNNEISEKSEIFDDQFSVERPDGSNFTLKIRSTKLEDSAMYFCASSGLAGYNEQFFGPGTRLTVL.

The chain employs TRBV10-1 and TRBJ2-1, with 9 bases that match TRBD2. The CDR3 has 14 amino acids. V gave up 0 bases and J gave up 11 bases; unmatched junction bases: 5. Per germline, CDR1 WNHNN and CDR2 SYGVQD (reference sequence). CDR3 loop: CASSESDAGGKQFF. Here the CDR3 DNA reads TGCGCCAGCAGTGAGTCAGATGCGGGGGGGAAGCAGTTCTTC.

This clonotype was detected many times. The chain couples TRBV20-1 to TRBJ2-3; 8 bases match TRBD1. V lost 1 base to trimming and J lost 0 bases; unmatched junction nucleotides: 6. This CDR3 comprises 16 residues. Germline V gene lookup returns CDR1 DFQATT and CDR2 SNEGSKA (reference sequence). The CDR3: CSARVRTGTSTDTQYF. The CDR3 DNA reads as TGCAGTGCTAGAGTTAGGACAGGGACAAGCACAGATACGCAGTATTTT.

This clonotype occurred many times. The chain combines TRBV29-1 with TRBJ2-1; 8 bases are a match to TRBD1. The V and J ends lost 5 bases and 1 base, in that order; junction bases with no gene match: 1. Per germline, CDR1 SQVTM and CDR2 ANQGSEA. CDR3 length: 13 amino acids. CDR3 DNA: TGCAGCGTTAGGACAGGGTCCTACAATGAGCAGTTCTTC. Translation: CSVRTGSYNEQFF.

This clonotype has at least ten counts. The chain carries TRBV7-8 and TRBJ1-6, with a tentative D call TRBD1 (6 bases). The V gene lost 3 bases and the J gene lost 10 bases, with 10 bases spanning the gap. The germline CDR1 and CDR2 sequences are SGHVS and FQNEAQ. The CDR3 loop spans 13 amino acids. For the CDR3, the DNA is TGTGCCAGCAGCTTCGAGGGGGGGTCACCCCTCCACTTT. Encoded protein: CASSFEGGSPLHF.

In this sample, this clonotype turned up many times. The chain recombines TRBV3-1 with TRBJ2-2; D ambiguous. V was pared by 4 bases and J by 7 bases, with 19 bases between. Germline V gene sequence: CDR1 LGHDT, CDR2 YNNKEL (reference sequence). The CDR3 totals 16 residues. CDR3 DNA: TGTGCCAGCAGCCCCCACCTCTGGGCCGGTGGCGGGGAGCTGTTTTTT. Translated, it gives CASSPHLWAGGGELFF.

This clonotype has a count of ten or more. The CDR3, as DNA: TGTGCCAGCAGCGCCGAGACAGTCCCGACAACTAATGAAAAACTGTTTTTT. Translation gives CASSAETVPTTNEKLFF. This rearrangement joins TRBV9 to TRBJ1-4; tentative D call: TRBD1 (5 bases). Trimming shortened V by 3 bases and J by 0 bases, and 15 bases separated the two germline ends. The germline V gene has CDR1 SGDLS and CDR2 YYNGEE. CDR3 length: 17 amino acids.

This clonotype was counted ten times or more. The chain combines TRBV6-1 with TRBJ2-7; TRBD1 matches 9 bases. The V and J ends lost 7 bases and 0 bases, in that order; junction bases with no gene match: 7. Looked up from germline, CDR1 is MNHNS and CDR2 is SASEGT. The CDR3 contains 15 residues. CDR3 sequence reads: CASTPGTGSSYEQYF. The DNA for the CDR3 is TGTGCCAGCACCCCAGGGACAGGGAGCTCCTACGAGCAGTACTTC.